One sample yielded the 23 T cell receptor beta chains listed below, sequenced in a study of T cell repertoires in cytomegalovirus infection. Their antigens are not known. TCRdb reprocessed the reads with MiXCR, giving one entry per CDR3 protein. The data show approximately 74,000 distinct CDR3 sequences, around 42% seen once. Sequencing was performed on CD8+ T cells from cultured PBMCs, taken from culture after CMV antigen stimulation. The receptors come from a human donor in good health (CMV status not recorded). Some clones in this sample may be carry-over from other donors' samples.

This clonotype was picked up one time. The genes are TRBV4-1 and TRBJ2-3, with 8 nucleotides matching TRBD2. Germline V lookup: CDR1 MGHRA, CDR2 YSYEKL. After removal of 4 bases from V and 3 bases from J, the junction contained 9 bases not matched to a gene. The CDR3 loop spans 16 amino acids. CDR3 in amino acids: CASSPLGRDPTDTQYF. CDR3 sequence (DNA): TGCGCCAGCAGCCCCCTCGGGAGGGATCCTACAGATACGCAGTATTTT.

The V gene is TRBV4-1, the J gene TRBJ2-7; 10 bases are shared with TRBD1. This CDR3 is built from 15 residues. Trimming cost V 1 base and J 3 bases; bases outside gene matches: 3. Germline V gene lookup returns CDR1 MGHRA and CDR2 YSYEKL. CDR3 sequence reads: CASSQAGTGDYEQYF. The CDR3 nucleotides read TGCGCCAGCAGCCAAGCCGGGACAGGGGACTACGAGCAGTACTTC.

Only a few counts were recorded for this clonotype. This chain uses TRBV7-9 with TRBJ2-5, with 8 positions matching TRBD1. The germline CDR1 and CDR2 sequences are SEHNR and FQNEAQ (reference sequence). Trimming removed 5 bases from V and 1 base from J; junction bases left unmatched: 3. CDR3 length equals 14 residues. The CDR3 nucleotides read TGTGCCAGCAGCAAGCAGGGGGCCCAAGAGACCCAGTACTTC. Protein product: CASSKQGAQETQYF.

This sequence joins TRBV6-5 and TRBJ1-1; D remains ambiguous. Germline lookup yields CDR1 MNHEY and CDR2 SVGAGI. This CDR3 region has 13 residues. V was pared by 2 bases and J by 4 bases, with 8 bases between. CDR3 DNA: TGTGCCAGCAGTTACGGGGAGATCACTGAAGCTTTCTTT. Protein product: CASSYGEITEAFF.

There are many counts of this clonotype. The rearrangement links TRBV7-2 to TRBJ2-7; 7 bases agree with TRBD1. Germline lookup yields CDR1 SGHTA and CDR2 FQGNSA. With V trimmed by 0 bases and J by 5 bases, 13 bases remained unmatched. This CDR3 contains 17 residues. The CDR3 nucleotides are TGTGCCAGCAGCTTAGCAACGCGCCCGACAGGGACGAACGAGCAGTACTTC. As protein: CASSLATRPTGTNEQYF.

This clonotype was detected once. This chain links TRBV7-8 with TRBJ2-5; unclear D gene. Trimming pared 3 bases from V and 1 base from J, leaving 12 bases between. The CDR3 loop spans 15 amino acids. CDR1 SGHVS and CDR2 FQNEAQ come from the germline V gene. DNA for the CDR3: TGTGCCAGCAGCTTGGTCAGACCGTTCCAAGAGACCCAGTACTTC. Residues: CASSLVRPFQETQYF. Full variable domain (outside the CDR3, taken from reference TRBV7-8 and TRBJ2-5): GAGVSQSPRYKVAKRGQDVALRCDPISGHVSLFWYQQALGQGPEFLTYFQNEAQLDKSGLPSDRFFAERPEGSVSTLKIQRTQQEDSAVYLCASSLVRPFQETQYFGPGTRLLVL.

This clonotype was picked up a small number of times. This sequence joins TRBV7-6 and TRBJ1-1, with D possibly matching TRBD1 (5 bases). CDR3 length: 11 residues. Germline CDR1 reads SGHVS; CDR2 reads FNYEAQ. V was clipped by 10 bases and J by 6 bases, with 12 bases between them. The CDR3 loop is CATKQVPEAFF. The CDR3 DNA is TGTGCCACTAAACAGGTTCCTGAAGCTTTCTTT. The whole variable domain, remainder taken from reference TRBV7-6 and TRBJ1-1, is GAGVSQSPRYKVTKRGQDVALRCDPISGHVSLYWYRQALGQGPEFLTYFNYEAQQDKSGLPNDRFSAERPEGSISTLTIQRTEQRDSAMYRCATKQVPEAFFGQGTRLTVV.

The V call is TRBV19, the J call TRBJ2-7, with D hard to call. Trimming pared 5 bases from V and 1 base from J, leaving 12 bases between. Germline values: CDR1 LNHDA, CDR2 SQIVND (reference sequence). The CDR3 extends over 14 amino acids. CDR3 sequence: CASSPLGSSYEQYF. The CDR3 DNA reads as TGTGCCAGTAGTCCCCTCGGAAGTTCCTACGAGCAGTACTTC.

This chain joins TRBV19 and TRBJ1-5; possibly TRBD1 for D (6 bases). The V and J ends lost 4 bases and 4 bases respectively, with 11 bases between them. The CDR3 is 14 amino acids. The germline V gene has CDR1 LNHDA and CDR2 SQIVND (reference sequence). DNA for the CDR3: TGTGCCAGTAGTACGCAGGGGAGGAATCAGCCCCAGCATTTT. The encoded protein is CASSTQGRNQPQHF.

The V gene is TRBV7-9, the J gene TRBJ2-7, with D possibly being TRBD1 (6 bases). The CDR3 extends over 15 amino acids. With 3 bases removed from V and 3 bases from J, the gap between germline ends came to 15 bases. Germline V gene sequence: CDR1 SEHNR, CDR2 FQNEAQ (reference sequence). The CDR3 region is CASSFQGLGVYEQYF. The CDR3 nucleotides read TGTGCCAGCAGCTTCCAGGGGCTAGGGGTCTACGAGCAGTACTTC.

This chain connects TRBV7-4 to TRBJ1-6; D is perhaps TRBD1 (6 bases). The CDR3 is made up of 16 amino acids. Germline CDR1 is SGHVT and CDR2 is SQSDAQ. V lost 7 bases, J lost 9 bases, and 22 bases lay in between. CDR3 in DNA: TGTGCCAGCAAAAGAGGCCGGGGAGGGGGTGGTTCACCCCTCCACTTT. It encodes CASKRGRGGGGSPLHF. Looking up the rest from reference TRBV7-4 and TRBJ1-6 gives the full variable domain: GAGVSQSPRYKVAKRGRDVALRCDSISGHVTLYWYRQTLGQGSEVLTYSQSDAQRDKSGRPSGRFSAERPERSVSTLKIQRTEQGDSAVYLCASKRGRGGGGSPLHFGNGTRLTVT.

The CDR3 bases are TGCAGTGCTAGAGATTTCCCTAGCGGGGACACAGATACGCAGTATTTT. This encodes CSARDFPSGDTDTQYF. V usage is TRBV20-1 and J usage is TRBJ2-3; 9 bases match TRBD2. J lost 2 bases, V lost 0 bases, and 6 bases had no gene match. The CDR3 length is 16 residues. CDR1 and CDR2 from the germline V gene are DFQATT and SNEGSKA (reference sequence).

The chain employs TRBV7-6 and TRBJ1-1; D not resolved. This CDR3 region has 15 residues. Trimming shortened V by 1 base and J by 4 bases, and 13 bases separated the two germline ends. Germline CDR1 reads SGHVS; CDR2 reads FNYEAQ. The DNA for the CDR3 is TGTGCCAGCAGCTTAGTTTCTACACCCCGCACTGAAGCTTTCTTT. Translation gives CASSLVSTPRTEAFF.

The chain has TRBV12-3 or TRBV12-4 and TRBJ1-4; D possibly corresponds to TRBD1 (6 bases). This CDR3 is 15 amino acids long. The V gene lost 0 bases and the J gene lost 3 bases, with 8 bases spanning the gap. The CDR3 loop reads CASSLARGPNEKLFF. The CDR3 DNA reads as TGTGCCAGCAGTTTAGCGCGGGGGCCTAATGAAAAACTGTTTTTT.

The V call is TRBV15, the J call TRBJ1-1, with a tentative D call TRBD1 (5 bases). V lost 1 base and J 8 bases, leaving 14 bases between the germline ends. Germline CDR1 is LNHNV and CDR2 is YYDKDF (reference sequence). The CDR3 has 14 amino acids. For the CDR3, the DNA is TGTGCCACCAGCAGAGTCCGTTTCAGGGTGGAAGCTTTCTTT. It specifies CATSRVRFRVEAFF.

This clonotype has only a few counts. The rearrangement joins TRBV29-1 to TRBJ2-7; D gene unclear. The V and J ends lost 7 bases and 2 bases respectively, with 15 bases between them. The CDR3 is made up of 13 amino acids. The V gene's germline CDR1 is SQVTM and CDR2 ANQGSEA. The CDR3 protein is CSARRAGPYEQYF. The CDR3 DNA follows: TGCAGCGCCCGCCGGGCAGGACCCTACGAGCAGTACTTC.

The chain joins TRBV4-1 to TRBJ2-7; TRBD1 matches at 7 bases. The CDR3 is 14 amino acids. Germline CDR1 reads MGHRA; CDR2 reads YSYEKL. The trim removed 8 bases at V and 3 bases at J, leaving 10 bases unmatched. CDR3 in amino acids: CASGFRDRVYEQYF. The DNA of the CDR3 is TGCGCCAGCGGTTTCCGGGACAGAGTCTACGAGCAGTACTTC.

This chain links TRBV7-6 with TRBJ2-7; the D call may be TRBD1 or TRBD2 (6 bases each). Germline V gives CDR1 SGHVS, CDR2 FNYEAQ. Deletions cut 4 bases from V and 5 bases from J, with 15 bases between. This CDR3 contains 14 residues. The CDR3 nucleotides are TGTGCCAGCAGCTCCCCCCTCGGGGGCGACGAGCAGTACTTC. This gives the protein CASSSPLGGDEQYF.

Only a few counts were recorded for this clonotype. The chain combines TRBV4-1 with TRBJ1-1; D is perhaps TRBD1 (5 bases). This CDR3 spans 17 amino acids. Trimming took off 4 bases at V and 2 bases at J, with 20 bases between the two ends. Germline V gene lookup returns CDR1 MGHRA and CDR2 YSYEKL. The CDR3 reads CASSLVPPGRVNTEAFF. CDR3 nucleotides: TGCGCCAGCAGCCTCGTCCCCCCAGGGCGGGTTAACACTGAAGCTTTCTTT.

The CDR3 sequence is CASSYRRGTGELFF. As DNA, the CDR3 is TGCGCCAGCAGCTACCGTAGGGGGACCGGGGAGCTGTTTTTT. V and J are TRBV5-1 and TRBJ2-2; D is perhaps TRBD1 (6 bases). The CDR3 contains 14 residues. Per the germline V gene, CDR1 is SGHRS and CDR2 is YFSETQ. V lost 3 bases to trimming and J lost 5 bases, with 11 bases between them.

The V and J genes are TRBV5-6 and TRBJ2-7; 12 nucleotides align to TRBD2. Trimming at V came to 0 bases and at J to 7 bases, leaving 2 bases not matched to a gene. The CDR3 is made up of 14 amino acids. Germline CDR1 is SGHDT and CDR2 is YYEEEE. CDR3 sequence reads: CASSLALAGGEQYF. DNA for the CDR3: TGTGCCAGCAGCTTGGCTCTAGCGGGAGGGGAGCAGTACTTC.

The J gene is TRBJ2-5, the V gene TRBV27, with 10 positions matching TRBD1. CDR1 and CDR2 from the germline V gene are MNHEY and SMNVEV (reference sequence). The CDR3 contains 15 residues. V shed 4 bases, J shed 5 bases, and the junction held 7 bases outside the gene matches. The CDR3: CASSSTGGEGETQYF. CDR3 in DNA: TGTGCCAGCAGTTCGACAGGGGGCGAGGGGGAGACCCAGTACTTC.

This chain uses TRBV7-2 with TRBJ2-1, with 11 bases identical to TRBD2. Trimming took 1 base from V and 8 from J; bases not matched to a gene: 10. The CDR3 has 17 residues. The germline CDR1 and CDR2 sequences are SGHTA and FQGNSA. The chain's CDR3 is CASSLGVAGGLYDEQFF. CDR3 in DNA: TGTGCCAGCAGCTTAGGCGTAGCGGGGGGGTTGTACGATGAGCAGTTCTTC. Based on the CDR3 plus reference TRBV7-2 and TRBJ2-1, the full variable domain is GAGVSQSPSNKVTEKGKDVELRCDPISGHTALYWYRQSLGQGLEFLIYFQGNSAPDKSGLPSDRFSAERTGGSVSTLTIQRTQQEDSAVYLCASSLGVAGGLYDEQFFGPGTRLTVL.